The next 3 T cell receptor beta chains were all read from a single sample in a study of T-cell memory formation after mild COVID-19. TCRdb reanalysed the 5' RACE reads using MiXCR and keeps one entry per CDR3 protein. The sample has approximately 260,000 distinct CDR3 sequences; over 15% are singletons. Sequenced sample: PBMCs or a T cell subset sorted from them (not recorded which). These receptors all stem from a man between 18 and 29 years old who had mild COVID-19 (a few samples of this study predate the infection). Cell type and time point are not known.

In its sample, this clonotype was seen a few times. The chain has TRBV25-1 and TRBJ1-2, with TRBD1 identical over 10 bases. V trimming: 2 bases; J trimming: 7 bases; junction bases outside the gene matches: 16. CDR1 MGHDK and CDR2 SYGVNS come from the germline V gene. The CDR3 covers 18 residues. CDR3 region: CASSEALRGDRGIGGYTF. Here the CDR3 DNA reads TGTGCCAGCAGTGAAGCGTTGAGAGGGGACAGGGGAATCGGTGGCTACACCTTC.

At least ten counts were recorded for this clonotype. The V and J genes are TRBV11-2 and TRBJ2-3; D remains unclear. CDR1 is SGHAT and CDR2 is FQNNGV in the germline V gene. The CDR3 is 13 residues long. Deletions cut 2 bases from V and 2 bases from J, with 5 bases between. The CDR3 reads CASSLSHTDTQYF. In DNA, the CDR3 is TGTGCCAGCAGCTTAAGTCACACAGATACGCAGTATTTT.

This chain uses TRBV7-9 with TRBJ1-1; maybe TRBD1 (6 bases). Trimming took off 5 bases at V and 1 base at J, with 11 bases between the two ends. The CDR3 totals 14 residues. Germline V CDR1 and CDR2: SEHNR, FQNEAQ (reference sequence). The CDR3 loop is CASSIQGQNTEAFF. Here the CDR3 DNA reads TGTGCCAGCAGCATTCAGGGGCAGAACACTGAAGCTTTCTTT.